This is a list of T cell receptor beta chains from one sample in a study of blood T cells in healthy people across ages. TCRdb independently ran MiXCR on the 5' RACE reads; one entry per CDR3 protein. The repertoire holds about 630,000 distinct CDR3 sequences, roughly 20% seen once, with 3% to 4.5% in the top ten. Material: blood. These receptors were collected from a man between 65 and 85 years old in good health. Each CDR3 is given with its conserved first and last residue. The D gene is left open where the match is weak. Only some rows state a clone size, as once, few, many or a class for expanded clones.

j_gene	d_gene	v_gene	abundance	CDR3aa	CDR3nt
TRBJ2-2	TRBD2	TRBV28	once	CASRLATGSGELFF	TGTGCCAGCCGACTAGCGACAGGCTCCGGGGAGCTGTTTTTT
TRBJ2-1	TRBD2	TRBV10-3	few	CAISEGLAGTGQFF	TGTGCCATCAGTGAAGGGCTAGCGGGAACTGGGCAGTTCTTC
TRBJ1-1	.	TRBV11-1	.	CASSSGPFSNTEAFF	TGTGCCAGCAGCTCGGGTCCCTTTTCGAACACTGAAGCTTTCTTT
TRBJ2-2	.	TRBV20-1	.	CSAPVGLTTGELFF	TGCAGTGCTCCAGTCGGGCTAACCACCGGGGAGCTGTTTTTT
TRBJ2-3	.	TRBV5-6	.	CASSLRHNTDTQYF	TGTGCCAGCAGCTTGCGGCACAACACAGATACGCAGTATTTT
TRBJ1-3	.	TRBV12-3/TRBV12-4	.	CAGSRPLQGLRNTIYF	TGTGCCGGCAGCAGGCCACTACAGGGTTTGAGAAACACCATATATTTT
TRBJ2-7	TRBD2	TRBV20-1	many	CSATHTSGSSYEQYF	TGCAGTGCTACACATACTAGCGGGAGCTCCTACGAGCAGTACTTC
TRBJ2-7	.	TRBV6-2/TRBV6-3	.	CTSSYNSAPYEQYF	TGTACCAGCAGTTACAACTCAGCCCCCTACGAGCAGTACTTC
TRBJ2-3	TRBD1	TRBV10-3	.	CATKTGSTDTQYF	TGTGCCACCAAGACAGGGTCCACAGATACGCAGTATTTT
TRBJ1-4	.	TRBV2	.	CASIYGAKNEKLFF	TGTGCCAGCATATACGGGGCAAAAAATGAAAAACTGTTTTTT
TRBJ2-7	TRBD1	TRBV18	once	CASSPTGGSSEQYF	TGTGCCAGCTCACCTACAGGGGGCAGTTCCGAGCAGTACTTC